The 8 T cell receptor beta chains given below trace back to one sample, sequenced in a study of response to subunit inactivated influenza vaccine. TCRdb called the RT-PCR reads again in MiXCR, with one record for every CDR3 protein. Of around 490,000 distinct CDR3 sequences in the sample, around 8% were seen once. The starting material was PBMCs from blood, obtained around 2 years after vaccination. All receptors derive from a man aged 45 to 75 who received an inactivated influenza vaccine.

This clonotype was seen a handful of times. The gene calls are TRBV4-1 and TRBJ2-5; TRBD2 might be the D (5 bases). CDR1 and CDR2 (germline): MGHRA, YSYEKL. This CDR3 is built from 15 residues. The V gene lost 0 bases and the J gene lost 0 bases, with 8 bases spanning the gap. In nucleotides, the CDR3 is TGCGCCAGCAGCCAAGATAGAGGGTACCAAGAGACCCAGTACTTC. Residues: CASSQDRGYQETQYF.

This clonotype was seen ten or more times. The V call is TRBV3-1, the J call TRBJ2-2, with TRBD1 as a possible D gene (6 bases). Germline loops: CDR1 LGHDT, CDR2 YNNKEL (reference sequence). The CDR3 is 17 amino acids. Trimming cost V 0 bases and J 4 bases, with 15 bases left between them. CDR3 DNA sequence: TGTGCCAGCAGCCAAGATCTTTACAGGGTGGGCACCGGGGAGCTGTTTTTT. Its protein product is CASSQDLYRVGTGELFF.

In this sample, this clonotype turned up a few times. The chain carries TRBV29-1 and TRBJ1-2, with no clear D. This CDR3 spans 10 amino acids. Trimming took 3 bases from V and 8 from J, leaving 7 bases between them. Germline V gene lookup returns CDR1 SQVTM and CDR2 ANQGSEA. CDR3 DNA sequence: TGCAGCGTTGAGGAGACGGGCTACACCTTC. This sequence encodes CSVEETGYTF.

This clonotype occurred many times. The chain couples TRBV25-1 to TRBJ2-2; D is unresolved. V lost 6 bases and J lost 4, with 6 bases in between. CDR3 length equals 12 residues. In germline, CDR1 is MGHDK, CDR2 SYGVNS. DNA of the CDR3: TGTGCCAGCAGCCGACTCACCGGGGAGCTGTTTTTT. Protein: CASSRLTGELFF.

This clonotype was observed a handful of times. This chain links TRBV5-1 with TRBJ2-3, with 8 bases identical to TRBD2. After removal of 2 bases from V and 6 bases from J, the junction contained 8 bases not matched to a gene. The CDR3 loop spans 15 amino acids. Germline CDR1 reads SGHRS; CDR2 reads YFSETQ. CDR3 DNA: TGCGCCAGCAGCTTATCCCGGGGGGGAGCGGATACGCAGTATTTT. This codes for CASSLSRGGADTQYF. Drawing the rest from reference TRBV5-1 and TRBJ2-3, the complete variable domain is KAGVTQTPRYLIKTRGQQVTLSCSPISGHRSVSWYQQTPGQGLQFLFEYFSETQRNKGNFPGRFSGRQFSNSRSEMNVSTLELGDSALYLCASSLSRGGADTQYFGPGTRLTVL.

The chain combines TRBV14 with TRBJ2-7; weak D call: TRBD2 (5 bases). Germline V gene lookup returns CDR1 SGHDN and CDR2 FVKESK. The length of the CDR3 is 16 residues. V lost 0 bases and J 4 bases, leaving 16 bases between the germline ends. This CDR3 is CASSQDRGPGKYEQYF. For the CDR3, the DNA is TGTGCCAGCAGCCAAGATAGAGGGCCGGGCAAATACGAGCAGTACTTC. Full variable domain (missing parts from reference TRBV14 and TRBJ2-7): EAGVTQFPSHSVIEKGQTVTLRCDPISGHDNLYWYRRVMGKEIKFLLHFVKESKQDESGMPNNRFLAERTGGTYSTLKVQPAELEDSGVYFCASSQDRGPGKYEQYFGPGTRLTVT.

V and J are TRBV6-5 and TRBJ2-5, with 12 bases fitting TRBD2. Germline trimming cut 0 bases from V and 4 bases from J; bases unmatched to any gene: 6. Germline-derived CDR1 and CDR2 are MNHEY and SVGAGI. This CDR3 has 17 amino acids. Here the CDR3 reads CASSYSALAGGPETQYF. CDR3 nucleotide sequence: TGTGCCAGCAGTTACTCGGCTCTAGCGGGGGGGCCAGAGACCCAGTACTTC.

The V and J genes are TRBV7-2 and TRBJ2-1, with D maybe TRBD1 (5 bases). From germline, CDR1 is SGHTA and CDR2 FQGNSA. The V and J ends lost 3 bases and 5 bases respectively, with 11 bases between them. There are 14 residues in the CDR3. The CDR3 sequence: CASSLGPPDNEQFF. The CDR3 region has the DNA TGTGCCAGCAGCTTGGGGCCTCCCGACAATGAGCAGTTCTTC.